Each of the 18 T cell receptor beta chains below was sequenced from the same sample in a study of blood T cell repertoires in COVID-19. Only in-frame clones appear in the TCRdb table, and some are missing; sequencing was by immunoSEQ multiplex PCR. The sample includes about 140,000 clones, 80% to 90% of them seen just once. Sequences were obtained from PBMCs or T cells enriched from blood (not recorded which). Source of these receptors: a man between 60 and 70 years old who had recovered from COVID-19.

The CDR3 spells CASSPSPSGGPNEQFF. The CDR3 region has the DNA TGTGCCAGCAGTCCCTCCCCTAGCGGGGGCCCGAATGAGCAGTTCTTC. The chain has TRBV27 and TRBJ2-1; 10 bases map to TRBD2. Germline CDR1 reads MNHEY; CDR2 reads SMNVEV (reference sequence). V gave up 5 bases and J gave up 7 bases; unmatched junction bases: 11. This CDR3 contains 16 residues.

This chain connects TRBV28 to TRBJ2-4; D is ambiguous. Deletions cut 6 bases from V and 4 bases from J, with 7 bases between. Germline V lookup: CDR1 MDHEN, CDR2 SYDVKM. CDR3 length equals 12 residues. In nucleotides, the CDR3 is TGTGCCAGCAGCCAAAATAAAAACATTCAGTACTTC. Its protein product is CASSQNKNIQYF. The whole variable domain, filled in from reference TRBV28 and TRBJ2-4, reads DVKVTQSSRYLVKRTGEKVFLECVQDMDHENMFWYRQDPGLGLRLIYFSYDVKMKEKGDIPEGYSVSREKKERFSLILESASTNQTSMYLCASSQNKNIQYFGAGTRLSVL.

This clone was recorded once. This sequence joins TRBV3-1 (or the pseudogene TRBV3-2) and TRBJ2-1, with 8 nucleotides matching TRBD2. This CDR3 is 15 amino acids long. After removal of 4 bases from V and 3 bases from J, the junction contained 5 bases not matched to a gene. Germline values: CDR1 LGHDT, CDR2 YNNKEL (reference sequence). The CDR3 DNA reads TGTGCCAGCAGCCCCTACGGGGGGGACTACAATGAGCAGTTCTTC. It specifies CASSPYGGDYNEQFF.

This sequence joins TRBV9 and TRBJ2-1; no reliable D call. V was pared by 4 bases and J by 0 bases, with 17 bases between. Germline CDR1 is SGDLS and CDR2 is YYNGEE. There are 17 residues in the CDR3. DNA of the CDR3: TGTGCCAGCAGCATCCTTGGCGGTCAAAGCTCCTACAATGAGCAGTTCTTC. Its protein is CASSILGGQSSYNEQFF.

The sample holds one count of this clone. This chain connects TRBV3-1 (or the pseudogene TRBV3-2) to TRBJ2-7; 7 nucleotides match TRBD1. CDR3 size: 15 residues. Germline V gene sequence: CDR1 LGHDT, CDR2 YNNKEL (reference sequence). J gave up 2 bases and V 4 bases, and 8 bases lay outside the gene matches. CDR3 region: CASSRPTGQTYEQYF. CDR3 nucleotides: TGTGCCAGCAGCCGCCCGACAGGGCAGACCTACGAGCAGTACTTC.

V is TRBV7-8 and J is TRBJ2-3; 10 bases match TRBD2. The trim removed 2 bases at V and 4 bases at J, leaving 12 bases unmatched. Germline V gene lookup returns CDR1 SGHVS and CDR2 FQNEAQ. The CDR3 is 18 residues long. The CDR3 region is CASSLIGLAGAGPDTQYF. The CDR3 coding sequence is TGTGCCAGCAGCTTAATTGGGCTAGCGGGAGCGGGGCCAGATACGCAGTATTTT.

The genes are TRBV28 and TRBJ1-2, with 7 bases that match TRBD1. This CDR3 region has 15 residues. V lost 5 bases, J lost 3 bases, and 9 bases stayed unmatched. In germline, CDR1 is MDHEN, CDR2 SYDVKM. The CDR3 nucleotides are TGTGCCAGCAGTCCCTATCAAGGGGGCTACTATGGCTACACCTTC. Protein: CASSPYQGGYYGYTF.

The rearrangement uses TRBV30 and TRBJ2-7, with 7 positions matching TRBD1. CDR1 is GTSNPN, CDR2 SVGIG, per germline (reference sequence). V dropped 0 bases and J dropped 1; count of bases not matched to a gene: 6. The CDR3 is 15 amino acids. CDR3 bases: TGTGCCTGGAGTGTATGGCAGGGGGTATCCTACGAGCAGTACTTC. Protein sequence: CAWSVWQGVSYEQYF.

This clone was seen a handful of times. This chain joins TRBV19 and TRBJ1-1; D is perhaps TRBD1 (6 bases). The CDR3 is made up of 13 amino acids. CDR1 and CDR2 from the germline V gene are LNHDA and SQIVND (reference sequence). V dropped 3 bases and J dropped 5 bases, with 10 bases sitting between them. The CDR3 DNA reads TGTGCCAGTAGTATGGGGGCAGGGACTGAAGCTTTCTTT. Its protein is CASSMGAGTEAFF.

The rearrangement joins TRBV11-2 to TRBJ2-7; D might be TRBD1 (6 bases). Germline CDR1 SGHAT, CDR2 FQNNGV. V lost 4 bases and J lost 6, with 16 bases in between. The CDR3 totals 14 residues. The CDR3 reads CASSWAGTPLEQYF. DNA of the CDR3: TGTGCCAGCAGCTGGGCCGGGACACCCCTCGAGCAGTACTTC. Looking up the rest from reference TRBV11-2 and TRBJ2-7 gives the full variable domain: EAGVAQSPRYKIIEKRQSVAFWCNPISGHATLYWYQQILGQGPKLLIQFQNNGVVDDSQLPKDRFSAERLKGVDSTLKIQPAKLEDSAVYLCASSWAGTPLEQYFGPGTRLTVT.

The V call is TRBV6-1, the J call TRBJ2-3; D gene uncertain. Germline CDR1 is MNHNS and CDR2 is SASEGT. The CDR3 length is 15 residues. V was pared by 0 bases and J by 1 base, with 8 bases between. CDR3 protein: CASSEAIGGTDTQYF. The CDR3 coding sequence is TGTGCCAGCAGTGAAGCAATCGGTGGCACAGATACGCAGTATTTT.

This clone was detected only a few times. The V gene is TRBV4-1, the J gene TRBJ1-1, with D possibly being TRBD1 (6 bases). The CDR3 runs to 15 residues. V was shortened by 4 bases and J by 6 bases, with 18 bases between the two germline ends. The germline CDR1 and CDR2 sequences are MGHRA and YSYEKL. CDR3 DNA sequence: TGCGCCAGCAGCCCTCCCAGGGGAGAGTACGCTGAAGCTTTCTTT. It translates to CASSPPRGEYAEAFF.

This chain joins TRBV6-5 and TRBJ2-7; TRBD1 aligns across 7 bases. Unmatched junction bases numbered 7, after V lost 5 bases and J lost 0 bases. The germline CDR1 and CDR2 sequences are MNHEY and SVGAGI. The CDR3 is made up of 15 amino acids. The DNA of the CDR3 is TGTGCCAGCAGTACCGGGACAGCAAGCTCCTACGAGCAGTACTTC. Translation gives CASSTGTASSYEQYF.

The chain couples TRBV7-3 to TRBJ2-1, with TRBD1 identical over 8 bases. This CDR3 contains 14 residues. Germline V gene data show CDR1 as SGHTA and CDR2 as FQGTGA. V lost 5 bases and J lost 5; bases outside the gene matches: 5. The CDR3, as DNA: TGTGCCAGCAGCACCGACAGGGGCCACAATGAGCAGTTCTTC. The encoded protein is CASSTDRGHNEQFF.

V usage is TRBV7-8 and J usage is TRBJ1-5; 9 bases fit TRBD1. Germline CDR1 reads SGHVS; CDR2 reads FQNEAQ. CDR3 size: 18 residues. The V and J ends lost 3 bases and 7 bases, in that order; junction bases with no gene match: 16. CDR3 nucleotides: TGTGCCAGCAGCTTGAGGGGGGGACAGGGAGAAATATGGCAGCCCCAGCATTTT. Translating it yields CASSLRGGQGEIWQPQHF.

The genes are TRBV15 and TRBJ1-3; unclear D gene. V was clipped by 0 bases and J by 3 bases, with 12 bases between them. CDR3 length: 16 amino acids. Germline CDR1 LNHNV, CDR2 YYDKDF (reference sequence). The CDR3 sequence: CATSREVAGIGNTIYF. The CDR3 DNA reads as TGTGCCACCAGCAGAGAAGTTGCGGGTATTGGAAACACCATATATTTT. The full variable domain, its missing parts supplied by reference TRBV15 and TRBJ1-3, is DAMVIQNPRYQVTQFGKPVTLSCSQTLNHNVMYWYQQKSSQAPKLLFHYYDKDFNNEADTPDNFQSRRPNTSFCFLDIRSPGLGDTAMYLCATSREVAGIGNTIYFGEGSWLTVV.

The table lists this clone with a count of one. V and J are TRBV5-5 and TRBJ2-7; 8 bases map to TRBD2. CDR1 is SGHKS, CDR2 YYEKEE, per germline (reference sequence). Losses at the gene ends were 4 bases for V and 3 bases for J; bases not matched to a gene: 9. The CDR3 extends over 15 amino acids. CDR3: CASSPGSGENYEQYF. Written as DNA, the CDR3 is TGTGCCAGCAGCCCAGGTAGCGGGGAAAACTACGAGCAGTACTTC.

This chain joins TRBV4-1 and TRBJ1-2, with D unresolved. The CDR3 runs 14 residues. V lost 0 bases to trimming and J lost 2 bases, with 7 bases between them. Per the germline V gene, CDR1 is MGHRA and CDR2 is YSYEKL. In DNA, the CDR3 is TGCGCCAGCAGCCAAGAGACGGGAAACTATGGCTACACCTTC. It yields the protein CASSQETGNYGYTF.